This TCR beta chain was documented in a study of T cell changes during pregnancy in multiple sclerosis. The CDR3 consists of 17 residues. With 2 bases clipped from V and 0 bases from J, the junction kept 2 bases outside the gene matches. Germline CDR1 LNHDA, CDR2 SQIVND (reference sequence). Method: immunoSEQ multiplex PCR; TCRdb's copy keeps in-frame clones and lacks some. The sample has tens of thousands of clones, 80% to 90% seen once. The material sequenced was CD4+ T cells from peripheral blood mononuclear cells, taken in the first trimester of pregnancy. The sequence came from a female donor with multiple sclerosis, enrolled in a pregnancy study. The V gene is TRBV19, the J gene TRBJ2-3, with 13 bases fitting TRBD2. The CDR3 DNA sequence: TGTGCCAGTAGTATAAGGGGACTAGCGGGAAGCACAGATACGCAGTATTTT. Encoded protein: CASSIRGLAGSTDTQYF.